The TCR beta chain described here comes from a study of blood T cell repertoires in COVID-19. Study-wide background: Samples came from the United States, Italy and Spain, spanning acute and convalescent COVID-19. PBMCs, B-cell-depleted T cells, or T cells provided the cDNA or gDNA that made up the material.

In the study's own analysis: Amplification of reference gene primers provided the estimated nucleated cell counts. Method: immunoSEQ multiplex PCR; TCRdb's copy keeps in-frame clones and lacks some. V, J and clone size are those of that table, while D and trimming were read from the DNA. This sample yields hundreds of thousands of clones, of which over 65% are seen a single time; 3.3% belongs to the top ten. This CDR3 region has 12 residues. Deletions cut 5 bases from V and 4 bases from J, with 8 bases between. The rearrangement uses TRBV12-3 or TRBV12-4 and TRBJ1-2; no clear D. The source of this sequence is a woman over 75 with acute or convalescent COVID-19. Sequenced: peripheral blood. Written as DNA, the CDR3 is TGTGCCAGCAGTGTGAGGGTCTATGGCTACACCTTC. It is translated as CASSVRVYGYTF.